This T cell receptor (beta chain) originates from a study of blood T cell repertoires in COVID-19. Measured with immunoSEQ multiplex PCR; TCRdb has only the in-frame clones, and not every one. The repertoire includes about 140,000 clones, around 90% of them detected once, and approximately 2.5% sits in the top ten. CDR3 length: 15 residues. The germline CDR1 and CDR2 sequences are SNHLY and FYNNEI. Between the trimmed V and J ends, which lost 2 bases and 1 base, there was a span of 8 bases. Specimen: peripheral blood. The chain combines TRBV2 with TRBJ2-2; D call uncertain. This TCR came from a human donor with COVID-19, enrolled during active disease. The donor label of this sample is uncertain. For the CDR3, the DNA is TGTGCCAGCAGTGAATTCGAGGAGAACACCGGGGAGCTGTTTTTT. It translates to CASSEFEENTGELFF. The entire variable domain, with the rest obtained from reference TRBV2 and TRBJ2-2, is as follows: EPEVTQTPSHQVTQMGQEVILRCVPISNHLYFYWYRQILGQKVEFLVSFYNNEISEKSEIFDDQFSVERPDGSNFTLKIRSTKLEDSAMYFCASSEFEENTGELFFGEGSRLTVL.